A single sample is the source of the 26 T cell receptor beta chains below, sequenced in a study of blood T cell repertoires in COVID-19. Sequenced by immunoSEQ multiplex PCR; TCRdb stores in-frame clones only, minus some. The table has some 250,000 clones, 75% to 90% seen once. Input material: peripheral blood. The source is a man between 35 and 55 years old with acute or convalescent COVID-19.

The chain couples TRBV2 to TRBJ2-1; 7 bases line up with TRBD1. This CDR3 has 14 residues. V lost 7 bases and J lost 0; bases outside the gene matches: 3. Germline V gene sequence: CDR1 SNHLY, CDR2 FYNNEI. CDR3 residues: CASTRTGSYNEQFF. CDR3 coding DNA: TGTGCCAGCACCAGGACAGGCTCCTACAATGAGCAGTTCTTC.

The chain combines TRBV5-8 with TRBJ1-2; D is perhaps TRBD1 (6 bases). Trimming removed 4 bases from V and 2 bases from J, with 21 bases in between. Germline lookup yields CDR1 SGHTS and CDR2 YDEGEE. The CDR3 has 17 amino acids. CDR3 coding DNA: TGTGCCAGCAGCGAAACTTTCCGGCAGGGGCCCAACTATGGCTACACCTTC. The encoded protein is CASSETFRQGPNYGYTF.

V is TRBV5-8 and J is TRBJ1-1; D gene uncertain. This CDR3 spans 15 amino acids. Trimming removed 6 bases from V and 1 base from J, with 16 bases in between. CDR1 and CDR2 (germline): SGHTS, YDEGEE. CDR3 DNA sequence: TGTGCCAGCAACGACCTCCACGCGGGGAACACTGAAGCTTTCTTT. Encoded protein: CASNDLHAGNTEAFF.

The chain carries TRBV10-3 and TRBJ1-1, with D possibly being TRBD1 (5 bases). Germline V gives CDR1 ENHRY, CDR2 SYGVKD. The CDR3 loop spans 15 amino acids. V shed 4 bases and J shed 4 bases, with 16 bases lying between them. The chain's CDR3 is CAISANPGVGTEAFF. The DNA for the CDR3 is TGTGCCATCAGTGCGAATCCGGGGGTGGGCACTGAAGCTTTCTTT.

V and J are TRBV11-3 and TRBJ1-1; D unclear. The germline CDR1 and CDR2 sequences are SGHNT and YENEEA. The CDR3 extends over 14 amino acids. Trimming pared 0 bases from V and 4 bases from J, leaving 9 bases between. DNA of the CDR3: TGTGCCAGCAGCTTAGATCGTAGTGGCACTGAAGCTTTCTTT. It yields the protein CASSLDRSGTEAFF.

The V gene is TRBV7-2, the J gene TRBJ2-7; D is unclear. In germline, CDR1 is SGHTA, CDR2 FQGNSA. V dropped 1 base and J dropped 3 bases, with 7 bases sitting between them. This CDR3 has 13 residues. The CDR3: CASSLELNYEQYF. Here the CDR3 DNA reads TGTGCCAGCAGCTTAGAGCTGAACTACGAGCAGTACTTC.

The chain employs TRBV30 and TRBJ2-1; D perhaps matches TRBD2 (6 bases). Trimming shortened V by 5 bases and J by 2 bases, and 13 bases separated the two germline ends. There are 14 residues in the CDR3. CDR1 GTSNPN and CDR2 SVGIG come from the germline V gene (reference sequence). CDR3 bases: TGTGCCTGGTCCCCAGGAGGGACCTACAATGAGCAGTTCTTC. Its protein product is CAWSPGGTYNEQFF.

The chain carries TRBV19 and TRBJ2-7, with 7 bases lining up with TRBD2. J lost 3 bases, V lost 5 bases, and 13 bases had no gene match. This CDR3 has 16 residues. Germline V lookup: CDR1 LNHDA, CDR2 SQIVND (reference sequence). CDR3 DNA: TGTGCCAGTAGTGTTTCGTACAGTAGCGGGCGCTACGAGCAGTACTTC. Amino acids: CASSVSYSSGRYEQYF. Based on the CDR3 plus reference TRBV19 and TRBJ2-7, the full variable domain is DGGITQSPKYLFRKEGQNVTLSCEQNLNHDAMYWYRQDPGQGLRLIYYSQIVNDFQKGDIAEGYSVSREKKESFPLTVTSAQKNPTAFYLCASSVSYSSGRYEQYFGPGTRLTVT.

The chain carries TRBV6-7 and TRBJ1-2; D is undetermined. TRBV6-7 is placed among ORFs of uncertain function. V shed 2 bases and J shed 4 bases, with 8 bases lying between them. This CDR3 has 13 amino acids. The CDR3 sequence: CASSYGQSYGYTF. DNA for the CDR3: TGTGCCAGCAGTTACGGGCAGAGCTATGGCTACACCTTC.

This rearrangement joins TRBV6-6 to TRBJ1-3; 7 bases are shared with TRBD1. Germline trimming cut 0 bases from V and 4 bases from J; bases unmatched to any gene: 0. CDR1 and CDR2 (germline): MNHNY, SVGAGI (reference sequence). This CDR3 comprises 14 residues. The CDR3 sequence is CASSYSGGGNTIYF. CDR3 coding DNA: TGTGCCAGCAGTTACTCAGGGGGCGGAAACACCATATATTTT.

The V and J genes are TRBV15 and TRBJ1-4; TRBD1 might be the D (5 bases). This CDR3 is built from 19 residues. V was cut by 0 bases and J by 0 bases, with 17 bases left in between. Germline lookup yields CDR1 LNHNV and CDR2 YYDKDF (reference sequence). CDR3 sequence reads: CATSREVPSTAATNEKLFF. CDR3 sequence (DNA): TGTGCCACCAGCAGAGAGGTCCCCTCGACAGCCGCAACTAATGAAAAACTGTTTTTT.

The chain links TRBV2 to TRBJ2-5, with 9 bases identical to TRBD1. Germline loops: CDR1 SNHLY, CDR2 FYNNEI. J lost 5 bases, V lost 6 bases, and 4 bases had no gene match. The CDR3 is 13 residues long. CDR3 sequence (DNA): TGTGCCAGCAGGGGACAGGGAACGGAGACCCAGTACTTC. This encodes CASRGQGTETQYF. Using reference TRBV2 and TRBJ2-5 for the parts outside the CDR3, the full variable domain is EPEVTQTPSHQVTQMGQEVILRCVPISNHLYFYWYRQILGQKVEFLVSFYNNEISEKSEIFDDQFSVERPDGSNFTLKIRSTKLEDSAMYFCASRGQGTETQYFGPGTRLLVL.

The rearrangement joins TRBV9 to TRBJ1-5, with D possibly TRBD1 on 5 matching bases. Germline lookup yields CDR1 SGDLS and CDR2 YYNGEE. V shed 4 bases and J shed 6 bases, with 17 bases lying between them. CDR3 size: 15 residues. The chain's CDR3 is CASSPRPGGGQPQHF. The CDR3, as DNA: TGTGCCAGCAGCCCCCGTCCTGGGGGGGGTCAGCCCCAGCATTTT.

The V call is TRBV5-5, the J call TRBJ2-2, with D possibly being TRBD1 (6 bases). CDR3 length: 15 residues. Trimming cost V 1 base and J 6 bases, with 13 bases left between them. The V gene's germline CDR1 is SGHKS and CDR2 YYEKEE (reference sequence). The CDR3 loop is CASSLTSGVAGELFF. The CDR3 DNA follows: TGTGCCAGCAGCTTGACGTCAGGGGTCGCCGGGGAGCTGTTTTTT.

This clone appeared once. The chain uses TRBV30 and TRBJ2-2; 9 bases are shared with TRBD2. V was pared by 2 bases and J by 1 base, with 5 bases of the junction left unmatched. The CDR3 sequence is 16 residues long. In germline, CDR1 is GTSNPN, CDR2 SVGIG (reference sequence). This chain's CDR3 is CAWSRVAGVNTGELFF. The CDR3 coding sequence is TGTGCCTGGAGTCGGGTAGCGGGAGTGAACACCGGGGAGCTGTTTTTT.

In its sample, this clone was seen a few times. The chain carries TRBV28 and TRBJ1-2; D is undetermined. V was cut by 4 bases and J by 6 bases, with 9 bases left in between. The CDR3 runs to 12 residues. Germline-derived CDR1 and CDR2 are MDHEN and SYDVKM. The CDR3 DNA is TGTGCCAGCAGTTCGGGAGTGGATGGCTACACCTTC. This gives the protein CASSSGVDGYTF.

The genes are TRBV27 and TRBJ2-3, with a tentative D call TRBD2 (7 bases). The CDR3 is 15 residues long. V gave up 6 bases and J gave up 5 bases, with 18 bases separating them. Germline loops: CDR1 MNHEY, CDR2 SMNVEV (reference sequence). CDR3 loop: CASSLRGARVDTQYF. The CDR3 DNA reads TGTGCCAGCAGCCTACGGGGGGCGCGGGTAGATACGCAGTATTTT.

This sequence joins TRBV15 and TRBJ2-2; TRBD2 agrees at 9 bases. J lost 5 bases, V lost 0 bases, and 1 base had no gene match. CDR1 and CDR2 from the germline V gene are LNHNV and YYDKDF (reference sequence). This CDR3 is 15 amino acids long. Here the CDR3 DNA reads TGTGCCACCAGCAGAGATAGCGGGAGTACCGGGGAGCTGTTTTTT. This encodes CATSRDSGSTGELFF.

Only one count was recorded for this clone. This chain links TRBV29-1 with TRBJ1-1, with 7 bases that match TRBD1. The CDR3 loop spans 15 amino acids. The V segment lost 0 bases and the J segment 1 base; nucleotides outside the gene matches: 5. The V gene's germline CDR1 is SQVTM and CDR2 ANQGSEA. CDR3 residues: CSVEENNRGNTEAFF. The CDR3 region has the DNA TGCAGCGTTGAAGAAAATAACAGGGGGAACACTGAAGCTTTCTTT.

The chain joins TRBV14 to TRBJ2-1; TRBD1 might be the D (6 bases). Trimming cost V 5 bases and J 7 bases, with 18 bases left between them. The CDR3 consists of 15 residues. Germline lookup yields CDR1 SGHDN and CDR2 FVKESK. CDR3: CASSSLEGHENEQFF. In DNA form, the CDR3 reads TGTGCCAGCAGCTCGTTAGAGGGACACGAGAATGAGCAGTTCTTC.

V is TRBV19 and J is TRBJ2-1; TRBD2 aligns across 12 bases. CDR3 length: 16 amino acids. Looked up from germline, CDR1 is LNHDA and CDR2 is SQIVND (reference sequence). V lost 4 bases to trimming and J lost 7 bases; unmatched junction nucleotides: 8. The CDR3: CASSSSSGRARNEQFF. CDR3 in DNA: TGTGCCAGTAGTAGCTCTAGCGGGAGGGCAAGGAATGAGCAGTTCTTC.

Here the CDR3 DNA reads TGTGCCAGCAGCCAAGAGAGGAGCACCATATATTTT. Translating it yields CASSQERSTIYF. This chain uses TRBV3-1 (or the pseudogene TRBV3-2) with TRBJ1-3; D ambiguous. CDR3 length: 12 residues. Germline CDR1 and CDR2: LGHDT and YNNKEL (reference sequence). The V end was cut by 0 bases, the J end by 9 bases, with 6 bases between.

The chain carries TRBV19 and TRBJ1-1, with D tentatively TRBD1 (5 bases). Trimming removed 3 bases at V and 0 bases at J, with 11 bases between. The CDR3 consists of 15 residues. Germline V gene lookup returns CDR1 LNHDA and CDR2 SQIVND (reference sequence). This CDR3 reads CASSMIRQLNTEAFF. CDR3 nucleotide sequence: TGTGCCAGTAGTATGATCCGACAGCTGAACACTGAAGCTTTCTTT.

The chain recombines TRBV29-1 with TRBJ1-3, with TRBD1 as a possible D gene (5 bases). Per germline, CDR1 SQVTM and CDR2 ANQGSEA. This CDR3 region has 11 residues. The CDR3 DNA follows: TGCAGTTTTGGGGCCAGGGACACCATATATTTT. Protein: CSFGARDTIYF. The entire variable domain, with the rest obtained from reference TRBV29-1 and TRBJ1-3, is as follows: SAVISQKPSRDICQRGTSLTIQCQVDSQVTMMFWYRQQPGQSLTLIATANQGSEATYESGFVIDKFPISRPNLTFSTLTVSNMSPEDSSIYLCSFGARDTIYFGEGSWLTVV.

This CDR3 is CASRFSGEGYGYTF. CDR3 in DNA: TGTGCCAGCAGATTCAGTGGCGAGGGCTATGGCTACACCTTC. The gene calls are TRBV6-5 and TRBJ1-2; D gene ambiguous. Germline-derived CDR1 and CDR2 are MNHEY and SVGAGI. The CDR3 loop spans 14 amino acids. Trimming left V 6 bases short and J 4 bases short, with 15 bases between.

The CDR3 nucleotides are TGTGCCAGCTCAAGTAGGGGCCCCTATAATGAAAAACTGTTTTTT. It specifies CASSSRGPYNEKLFF. The rearrangement uses TRBV18 and TRBJ1-4; possible D gene TRBD1, 5 bases. Germline values: CDR1 KGHSH, CDR2 LQKENI. The CDR3 runs to 15 residues. The ends were cut back, 5 bases at V and 4 bases at J, with 14 bases in the middle.